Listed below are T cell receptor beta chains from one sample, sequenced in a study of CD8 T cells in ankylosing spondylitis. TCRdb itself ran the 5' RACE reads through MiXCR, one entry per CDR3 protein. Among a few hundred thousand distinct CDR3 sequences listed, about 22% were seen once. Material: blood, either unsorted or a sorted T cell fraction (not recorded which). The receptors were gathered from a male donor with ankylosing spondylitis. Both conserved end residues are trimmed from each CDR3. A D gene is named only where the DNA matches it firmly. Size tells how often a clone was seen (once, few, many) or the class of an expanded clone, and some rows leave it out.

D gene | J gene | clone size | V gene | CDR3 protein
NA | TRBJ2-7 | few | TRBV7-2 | ASSLAGRQGPYEQY
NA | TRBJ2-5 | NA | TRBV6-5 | ASSYGPGKQETQY
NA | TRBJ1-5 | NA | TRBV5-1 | ASSLSPSNQPQH
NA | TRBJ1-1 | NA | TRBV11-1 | ASSLGRDENTEAF
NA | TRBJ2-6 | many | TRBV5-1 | ASSLSVGGSGANVLT
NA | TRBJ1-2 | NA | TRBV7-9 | ASSLIRVYGYT
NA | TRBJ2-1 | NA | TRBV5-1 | ASSLVRADNEQF
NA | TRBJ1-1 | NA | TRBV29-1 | SVASHTEAF
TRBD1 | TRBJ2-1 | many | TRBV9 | ASSAPPTGSNEQF
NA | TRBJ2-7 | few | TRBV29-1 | SAGLPYEQY
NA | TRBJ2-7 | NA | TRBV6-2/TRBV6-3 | ASSYHREAYEQY
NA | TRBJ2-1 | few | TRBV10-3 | AISESPRRGYNEQF
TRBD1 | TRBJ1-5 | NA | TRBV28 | ASRRDRGGNQPQH
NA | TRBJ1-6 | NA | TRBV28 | ASSSRQYNSPLH
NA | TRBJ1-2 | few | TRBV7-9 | ASSLPTPLTYGYT
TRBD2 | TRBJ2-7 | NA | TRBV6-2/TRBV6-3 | ASNHAGAPYEQY
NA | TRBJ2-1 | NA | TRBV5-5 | ASSLGTPTNEQF
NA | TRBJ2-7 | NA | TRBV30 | AWSVGISGVPYEQY
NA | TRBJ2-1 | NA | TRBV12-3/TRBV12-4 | ASTGGGGNNEQF
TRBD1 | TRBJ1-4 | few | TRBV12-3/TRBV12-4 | ASSSAAPGQGSRGKLF
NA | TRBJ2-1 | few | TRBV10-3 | AISDSGAPRFNEQF
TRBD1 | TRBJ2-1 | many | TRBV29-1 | SVNRDSYNEQF
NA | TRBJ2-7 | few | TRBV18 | ASSPGQTSSYEQY
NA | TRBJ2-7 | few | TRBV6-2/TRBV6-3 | ASSPLRGARSYEQY
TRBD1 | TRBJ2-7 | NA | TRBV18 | ASSPLGTDTYEQY
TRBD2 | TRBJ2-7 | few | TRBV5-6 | ASSTSGGYEQY
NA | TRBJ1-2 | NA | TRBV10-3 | AISDTGYGYT
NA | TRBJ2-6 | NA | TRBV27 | ASSLYPATGANVLT
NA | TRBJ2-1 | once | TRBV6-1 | ASRRDLSYNEQF
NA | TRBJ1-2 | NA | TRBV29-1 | SVEDKTPYGYT
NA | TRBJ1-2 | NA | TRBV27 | ASPQGYYGYT
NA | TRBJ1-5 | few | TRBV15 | ATQAGYSNQPQH
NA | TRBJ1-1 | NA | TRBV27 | ASRQTPQNTEAF
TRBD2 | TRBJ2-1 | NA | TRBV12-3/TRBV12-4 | ASSRSGRALTNEQF
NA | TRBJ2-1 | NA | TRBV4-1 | ASSAHGSWNEQF
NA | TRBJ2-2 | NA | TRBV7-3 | ASSLIVNTGELF
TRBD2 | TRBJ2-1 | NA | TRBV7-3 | ASSLTAGDFNEQF
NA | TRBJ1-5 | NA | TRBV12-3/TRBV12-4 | ASSLAAQKPQH
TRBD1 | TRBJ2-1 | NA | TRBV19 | ASSMGTGRSI
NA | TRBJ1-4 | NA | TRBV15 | ATSRGGGLATNEKLF
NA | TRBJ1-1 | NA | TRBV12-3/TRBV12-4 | ASSLSGFNTEAF
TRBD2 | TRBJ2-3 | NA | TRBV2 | ASSEMFSGSWYTQY
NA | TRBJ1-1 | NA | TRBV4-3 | ASSQEYSDTEAF
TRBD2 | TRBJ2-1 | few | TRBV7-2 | ASSLAGLAEQF
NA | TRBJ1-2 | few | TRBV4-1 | ASSQPTGPLRGYT
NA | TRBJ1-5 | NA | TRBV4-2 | ASSQTGIGNQPQH
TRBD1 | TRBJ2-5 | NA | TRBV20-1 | SARDRTGGETQY
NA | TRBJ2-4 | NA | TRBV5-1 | ASSSAGAGKNIQY
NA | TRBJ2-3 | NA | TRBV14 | ATTQLSTDTQY
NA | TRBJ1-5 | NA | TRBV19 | ASGGGRQPQH
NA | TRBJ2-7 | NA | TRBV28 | ASRQLGSSYEQY
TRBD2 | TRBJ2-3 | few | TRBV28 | ASSRPRGSGRDTQY
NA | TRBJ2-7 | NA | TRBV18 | ASSPDRQATIYEQY
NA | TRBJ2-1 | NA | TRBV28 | ASSFQDLFWRANKYNEQF